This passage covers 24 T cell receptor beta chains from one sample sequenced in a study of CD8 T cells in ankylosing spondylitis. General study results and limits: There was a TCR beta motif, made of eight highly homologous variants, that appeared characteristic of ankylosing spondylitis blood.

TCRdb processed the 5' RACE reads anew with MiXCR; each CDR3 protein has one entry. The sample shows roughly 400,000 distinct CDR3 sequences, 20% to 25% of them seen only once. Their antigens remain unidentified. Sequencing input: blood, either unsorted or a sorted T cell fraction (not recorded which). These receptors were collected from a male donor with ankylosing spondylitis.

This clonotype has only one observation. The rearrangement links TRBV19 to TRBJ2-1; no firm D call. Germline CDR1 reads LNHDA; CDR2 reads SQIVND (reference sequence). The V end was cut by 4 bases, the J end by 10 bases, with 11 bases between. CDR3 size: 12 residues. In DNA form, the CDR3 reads TGTGCCAGTAGTAGGTCAAGAGAGGAGCAGTTCTTC. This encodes CASSRSREEQFF.

CDR3 nucleotide sequence: TGTGCCAGCAGTGAAAGCGTCACGACCCAGTACTTC. Protein product: CASSESVTTQYF. This chain links TRBV2 with TRBJ2-5, with D unresolved. CDR3 length: 12 residues. V lost 2 bases and J 7 bases, leaving 8 bases between the germline ends. Germline loops: CDR1 SNHLY, CDR2 FYNNEI.

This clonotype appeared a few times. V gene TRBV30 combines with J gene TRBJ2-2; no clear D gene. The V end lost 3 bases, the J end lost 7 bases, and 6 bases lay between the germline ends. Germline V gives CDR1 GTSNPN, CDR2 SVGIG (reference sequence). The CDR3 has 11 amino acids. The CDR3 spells CAWRRLGELFF. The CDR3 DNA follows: TGTGCCTGGAGGCGCCTCGGGGAGCTGTTTTTT.

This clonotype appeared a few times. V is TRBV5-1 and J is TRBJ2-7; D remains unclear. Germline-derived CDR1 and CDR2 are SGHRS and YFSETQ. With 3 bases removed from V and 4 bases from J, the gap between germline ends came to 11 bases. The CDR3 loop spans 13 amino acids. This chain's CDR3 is CASSSGFRYEQYF. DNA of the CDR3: TGCGCCAGCAGCTCCGGCTTTCGGTACGAGCAGTACTTC.

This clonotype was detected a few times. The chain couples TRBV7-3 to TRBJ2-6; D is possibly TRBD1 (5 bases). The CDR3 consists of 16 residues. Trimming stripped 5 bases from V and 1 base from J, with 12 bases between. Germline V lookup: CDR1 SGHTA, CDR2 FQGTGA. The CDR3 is CASSNRIGSGANVLTF. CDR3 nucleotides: TGTGCCAGCAGCAACAGGATTGGATCTGGGGCCAACGTCCTGACTTTC.

CDR3 coding DNA: TGCGCCAGCAGCCAAGATTATAGCGACTCCCGAGCTTTCTTT. It is translated as CASSQDYSDSRAFF. The chain is built from TRBV4-3 and TRBJ1-1; no clear D. V was pared by 0 bases and J by 10 bases, with 15 bases between. The CDR3 runs to 14 residues. Germline CDR1 and CDR2: LGHNA and YSLEER.

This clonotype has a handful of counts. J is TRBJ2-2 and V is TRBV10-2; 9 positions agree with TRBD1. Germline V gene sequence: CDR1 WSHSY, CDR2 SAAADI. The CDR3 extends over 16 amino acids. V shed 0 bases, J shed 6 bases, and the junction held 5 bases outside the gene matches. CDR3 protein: CASSESRTGVAGELFF. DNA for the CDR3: TGCGCCAGCAGTGAGTCGAGGACAGGGGTGGCCGGGGAGCTGTTTTTT.

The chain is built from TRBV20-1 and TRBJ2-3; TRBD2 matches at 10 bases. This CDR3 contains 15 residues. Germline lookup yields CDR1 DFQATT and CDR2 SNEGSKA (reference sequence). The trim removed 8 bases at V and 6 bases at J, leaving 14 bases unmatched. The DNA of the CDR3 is TGCAGTACCCCTAAAGTGGCTAGCGGGAGCGATACGCAGTATTTT. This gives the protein CSTPKVASGSDTQYF.

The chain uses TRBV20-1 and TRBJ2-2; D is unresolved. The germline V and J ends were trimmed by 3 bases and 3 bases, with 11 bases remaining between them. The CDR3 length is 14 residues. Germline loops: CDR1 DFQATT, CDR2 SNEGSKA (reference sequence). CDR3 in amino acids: CSARTHDDTGELFF. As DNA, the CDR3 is TGCAGTGCTAGGACTCACGACGACACCGGGGAGCTGTTTTTT.

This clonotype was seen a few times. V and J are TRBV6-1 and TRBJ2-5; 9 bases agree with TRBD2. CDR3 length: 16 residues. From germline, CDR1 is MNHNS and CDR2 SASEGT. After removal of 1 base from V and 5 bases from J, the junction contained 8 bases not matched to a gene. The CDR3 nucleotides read TGTGCCAGCAGTGAAGTACAGCTAGCGGGATTGGAGACCCAGTACTTC. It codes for CASSEVQLAGLETQYF.

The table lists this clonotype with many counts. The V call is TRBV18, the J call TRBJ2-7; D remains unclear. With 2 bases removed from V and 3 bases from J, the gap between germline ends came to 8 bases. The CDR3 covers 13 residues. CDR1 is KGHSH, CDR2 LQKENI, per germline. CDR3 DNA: TGTGCCAGCTCACCATCTGAGGTCTACGAGCAGTACTTC. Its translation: CASSPSEVYEQYF.

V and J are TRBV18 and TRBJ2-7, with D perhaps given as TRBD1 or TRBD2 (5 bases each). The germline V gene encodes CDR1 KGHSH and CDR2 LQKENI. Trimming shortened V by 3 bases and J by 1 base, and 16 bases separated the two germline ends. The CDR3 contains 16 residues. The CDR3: CASSPGVPGASYEQYF. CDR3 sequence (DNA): TGTGCCAGCTCACCGGGGGTGCCAGGCGCGTCCTACGAGCAGTACTTC.

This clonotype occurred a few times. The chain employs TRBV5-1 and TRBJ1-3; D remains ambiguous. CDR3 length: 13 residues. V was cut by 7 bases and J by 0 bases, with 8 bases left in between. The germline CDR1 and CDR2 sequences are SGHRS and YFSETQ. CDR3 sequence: CASWRVSGNTIYF. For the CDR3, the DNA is TGCGCCAGCTGGCGGGTCTCTGGAAACACCATATATTTT.

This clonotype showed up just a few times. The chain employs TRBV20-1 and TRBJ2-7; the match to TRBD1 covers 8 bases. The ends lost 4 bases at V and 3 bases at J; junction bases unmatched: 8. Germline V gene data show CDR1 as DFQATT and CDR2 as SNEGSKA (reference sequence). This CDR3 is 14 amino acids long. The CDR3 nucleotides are TGCAGTGCTAATAAGGACAGGGACCTCTACGAGCAGTACTTC. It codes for CSANKDRDLYEQYF.

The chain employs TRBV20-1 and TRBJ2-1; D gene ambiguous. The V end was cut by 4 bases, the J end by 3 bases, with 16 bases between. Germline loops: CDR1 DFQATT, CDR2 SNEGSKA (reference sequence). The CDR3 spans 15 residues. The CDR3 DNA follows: TGCAGTGCTAACTCCGGAAGGTCTAGCTACAATGAGCAGTTCTTC. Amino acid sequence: CSANSGRSSYNEQFF.

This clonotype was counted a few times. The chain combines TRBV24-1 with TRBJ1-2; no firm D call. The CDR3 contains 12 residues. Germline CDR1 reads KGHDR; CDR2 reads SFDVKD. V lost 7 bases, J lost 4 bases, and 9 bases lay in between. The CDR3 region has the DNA TGTGCCACCAGCACATCAGCCTATGGCTACACCTTC. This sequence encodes CATSTSAYGYTF.

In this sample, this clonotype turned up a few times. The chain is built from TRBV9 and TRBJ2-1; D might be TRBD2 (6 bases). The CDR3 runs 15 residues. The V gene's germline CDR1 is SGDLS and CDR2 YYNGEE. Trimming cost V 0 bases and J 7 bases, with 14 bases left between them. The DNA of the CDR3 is TGTGCCAGCAGCGTAGGGGGCGGGACGAGAAATGAGCAGTTCTTC. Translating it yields CASSVGGGTRNEQFF.

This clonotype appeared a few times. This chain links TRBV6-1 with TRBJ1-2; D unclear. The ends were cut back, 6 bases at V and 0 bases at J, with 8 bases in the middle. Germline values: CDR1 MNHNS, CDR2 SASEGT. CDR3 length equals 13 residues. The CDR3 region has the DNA TGTGCCAGCAGCCAGACAACTAACTATGGCTACACCTTC. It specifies CASSQTTNYGYTF.

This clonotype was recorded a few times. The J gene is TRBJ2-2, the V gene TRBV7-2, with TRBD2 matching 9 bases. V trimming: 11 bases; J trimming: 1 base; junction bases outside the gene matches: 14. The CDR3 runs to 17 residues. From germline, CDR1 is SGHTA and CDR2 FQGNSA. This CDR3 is CARRAGGPRENTGELFF. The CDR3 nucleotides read TGTGCCCGCCGGGCGGGAGGGCCCAGAGAGAACACCGGGGAGCTGTTTTTT.

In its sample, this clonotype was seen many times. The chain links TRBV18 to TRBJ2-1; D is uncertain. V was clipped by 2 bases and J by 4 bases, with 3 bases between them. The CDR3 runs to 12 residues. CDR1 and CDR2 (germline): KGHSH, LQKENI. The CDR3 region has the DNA TGTGCCAGCTCACCAGGGTACAATGAGCAGTTCTTC. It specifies CASSPGYNEQFF.

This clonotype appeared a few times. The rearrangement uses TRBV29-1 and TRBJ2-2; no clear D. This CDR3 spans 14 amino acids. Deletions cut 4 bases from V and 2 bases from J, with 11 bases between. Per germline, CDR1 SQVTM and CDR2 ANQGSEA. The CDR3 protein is CSVGGYLNTGELFF. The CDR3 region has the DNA TGCAGCGTTGGGGGTTATCTAAACACCGGGGAGCTGTTTTTT.

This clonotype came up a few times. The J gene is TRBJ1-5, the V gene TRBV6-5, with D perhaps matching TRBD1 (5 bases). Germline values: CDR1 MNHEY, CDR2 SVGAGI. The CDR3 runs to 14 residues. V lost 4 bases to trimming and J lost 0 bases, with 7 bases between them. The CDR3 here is CASSSQGSNQPQHF. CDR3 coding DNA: TGTGCCAGCAGTTCCCAGGGTAGCAATCAGCCCCAGCATTTT.

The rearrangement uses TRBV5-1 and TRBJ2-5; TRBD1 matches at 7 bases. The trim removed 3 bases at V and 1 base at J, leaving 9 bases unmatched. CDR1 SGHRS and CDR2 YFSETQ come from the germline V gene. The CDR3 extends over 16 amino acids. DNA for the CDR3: TGCGCCAGCAGCTCCCCTACAGGGGAAATCCAAGAGACCCAGTACTTC. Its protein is CASSSPTGEIQETQYF.

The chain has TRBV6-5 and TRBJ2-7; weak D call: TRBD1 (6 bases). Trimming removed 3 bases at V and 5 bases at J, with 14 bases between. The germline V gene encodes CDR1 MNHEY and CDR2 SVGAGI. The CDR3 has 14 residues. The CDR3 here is CASSYSLWGHEQYF. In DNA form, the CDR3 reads TGTGCCAGCAGTTATTCCCTTTGGGGGCACGAGCAGTACTTC.